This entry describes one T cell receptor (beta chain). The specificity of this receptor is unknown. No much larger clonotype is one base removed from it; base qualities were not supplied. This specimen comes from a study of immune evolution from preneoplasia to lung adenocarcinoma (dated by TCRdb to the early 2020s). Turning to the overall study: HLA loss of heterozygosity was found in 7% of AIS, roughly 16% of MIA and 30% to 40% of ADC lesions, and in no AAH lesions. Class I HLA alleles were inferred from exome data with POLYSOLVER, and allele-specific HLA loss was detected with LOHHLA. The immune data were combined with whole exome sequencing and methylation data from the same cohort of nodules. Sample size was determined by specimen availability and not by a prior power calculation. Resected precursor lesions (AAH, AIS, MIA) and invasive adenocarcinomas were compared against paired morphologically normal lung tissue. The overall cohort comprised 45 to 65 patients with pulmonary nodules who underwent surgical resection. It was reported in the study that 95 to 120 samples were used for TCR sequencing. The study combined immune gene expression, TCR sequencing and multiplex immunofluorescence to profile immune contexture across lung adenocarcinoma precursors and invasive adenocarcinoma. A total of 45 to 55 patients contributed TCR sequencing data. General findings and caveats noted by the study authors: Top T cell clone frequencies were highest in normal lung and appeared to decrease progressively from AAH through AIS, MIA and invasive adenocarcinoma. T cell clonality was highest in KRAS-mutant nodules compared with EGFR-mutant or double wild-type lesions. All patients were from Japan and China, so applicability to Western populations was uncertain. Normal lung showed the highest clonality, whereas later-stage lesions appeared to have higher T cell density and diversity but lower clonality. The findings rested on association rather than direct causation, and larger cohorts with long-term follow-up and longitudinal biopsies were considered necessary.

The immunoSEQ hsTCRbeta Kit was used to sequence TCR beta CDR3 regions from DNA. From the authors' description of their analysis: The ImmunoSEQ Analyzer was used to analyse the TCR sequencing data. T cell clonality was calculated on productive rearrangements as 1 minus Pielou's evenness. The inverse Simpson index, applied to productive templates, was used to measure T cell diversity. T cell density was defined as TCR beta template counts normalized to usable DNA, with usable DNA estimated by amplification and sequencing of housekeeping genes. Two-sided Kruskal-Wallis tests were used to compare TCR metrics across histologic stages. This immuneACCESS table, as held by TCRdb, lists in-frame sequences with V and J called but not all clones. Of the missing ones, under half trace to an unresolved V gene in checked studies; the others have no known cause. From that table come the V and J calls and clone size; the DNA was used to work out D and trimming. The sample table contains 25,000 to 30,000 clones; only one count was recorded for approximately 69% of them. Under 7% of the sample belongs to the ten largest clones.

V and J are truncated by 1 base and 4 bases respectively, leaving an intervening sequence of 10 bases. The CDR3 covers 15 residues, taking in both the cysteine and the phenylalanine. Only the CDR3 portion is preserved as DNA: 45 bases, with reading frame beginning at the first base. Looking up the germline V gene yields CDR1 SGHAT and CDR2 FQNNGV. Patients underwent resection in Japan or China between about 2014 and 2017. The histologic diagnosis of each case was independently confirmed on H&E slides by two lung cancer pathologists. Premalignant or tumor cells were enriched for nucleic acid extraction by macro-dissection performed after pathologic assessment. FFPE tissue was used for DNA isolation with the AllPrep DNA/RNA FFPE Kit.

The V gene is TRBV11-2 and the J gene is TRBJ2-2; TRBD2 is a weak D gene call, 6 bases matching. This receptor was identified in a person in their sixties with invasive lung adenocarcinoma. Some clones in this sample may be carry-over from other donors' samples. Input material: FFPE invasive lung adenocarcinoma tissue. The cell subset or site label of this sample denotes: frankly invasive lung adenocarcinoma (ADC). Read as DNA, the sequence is TGTGCCAGCAGCTTAGGAGGGCGGGGCACCGGGGAGCTGTTTTTT. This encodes CASSLGGRGTGELFF.